This T cell receptor (beta chain) was sequenced in a study of CD8 T cells in ankylosing spondylitis. TCRdb re-called the 5' RACE reads with MiXCR, one entry per CDR3 protein. The data hold roughly 440,000 distinct CDR3 sequences, with about 15% observed a single time. Whole-study findings and limits: Characteristic, it appeared, of ankylosing spondylitis blood was a TCR beta motif of eight or nine highly homologous variants.

This clonotype was detected a few times. Its antigen is unidentified. Germline V gene data show CDR1 as DFQATT and CDR2 as SNEGSKA (reference sequence). CDR3 length: 13 amino acids. Trimming left V 1 base short and J 1 base short, with 7 bases between. This clonotype was obtained from a male donor with ankylosing spondylitis. Sequencing was carried out using blood, either unsorted or a sorted T cell fraction (not recorded which). The rearrangement joins TRBV20-1 to TRBJ1-1; no reliable D call. The DNA for the CDR3 is TGCAGTGCTAGAGTTGAGGCGAACACTGAAGCTTTCTTT. It translates to CSARVEANTEAFF.